This is a list of T cell receptor beta chains from one sample in a study of CD8 T cells in Susac syndrome. MiXCR was run by TCRdb on the immunoSEQ multiplex PCR reads, yielding one entry per CDR3 protein. The table records some 140,000 distinct CDR3 sequences, 91% of them present only once. The sample consisted of CD8+ T cells from PBMCs. The receptors here all came from a human donor with multiple sclerosis. CDR3s include the opening cysteine and the closing phenylalanine or tryptophan. Fields, in order: J gene, clone size, V gene, D gene, CDR3 protein, CDR3 DNA. The D gene is left open where the match is weak. Expanded clones get a size class; other rows say once, few or many, or leave the size out.

j_gene: TRBJ2-1
abundance: -
v_gene: TRBV9
d_gene: -
CDR3aa: CASSVGDDEGGRFF
CDR3nt: TGTGCCAGCAGCGTAGGAGATGATGAGGGGGGTAGGTTCTTC

j_gene: TRBJ2-1
abundance: -
v_gene: TRBV11-2
d_gene: TRBD2
CDR3aa: CASSLGPRGGTYNEQFF
CDR3nt: TGTGCCAGCAGCTTAGGCCCTCGGGGGGGGACCTACAATGAGCAGTTCTTC

j_gene: TRBJ2-7
abundance: once
v_gene: TRBV12-3/TRBV12-4
d_gene: TRBD2
CDR3aa: CASSEGGQREYEQYF
CDR3nt: TGTGCCAGCAGTGAAGGCGGACAGCGGGAGTACGAGCAGTACTTC

j_gene: TRBJ1-5
abundance: -
v_gene: TRBV4-1
d_gene: -
CDR3aa: CASSHRDLNQPQHF
CDR3nt: TGCGCCAGCAGCCACCGGGACCTCAATCAGCCCCAGCATTTT

j_gene: TRBJ2-1
abundance: -
v_gene: TRBV13
d_gene: -
CDR3aa: CASSFSGLGYNEQFF
CDR3nt: TGTGCCAGCAGCTTCTCGGGCCTGGGATACAATGAGCAGTTCTTC

j_gene: TRBJ1-2
abundance: -
v_gene: TRBV4-1
d_gene: TRBD1
CDR3aa: CASSQGPGTEYGYTF
CDR3nt: TGCGCCAGCAGCCAAGGGCCCGGGACAGAGTATGGCTACACCTTC

j_gene: TRBJ2-1
abundance: -
v_gene: TRBV12-3/TRBV12-4
d_gene: -
CDR3aa: CASSPPLGGYEQFF
CDR3nt: TGTGCCAGCAGTCCCCCGCTCGGGGGTTATGAGCAGTTCTTC

j_gene: TRBJ2-1
abundance: -
v_gene: TRBV4-1
d_gene: TRBD1
CDR3aa: CASSPTGENNEQFF
CDR3nt: TGCGCCAGCAGCCCGACAGGGGAAAACAATGAGCAGTTCTTC

j_gene: TRBJ2-1
abundance: -
v_gene: TRBV6-5
d_gene: TRBD1
CDR3aa: CASSSRTGGAYNEQFF
CDR3nt: TGTGCCAGCAGTTCCAGGACAGGGGGCGCGTACAATGAGCAGTTCTTC

j_gene: TRBJ2-1
abundance: -
v_gene: TRBV10-3
d_gene: TRBD2
CDR3aa: CATGAGGNEQFF
CDR3nt: TGTGCCACAGGGGCGGGAGGTAATGAGCAGTTCTTC

j_gene: TRBJ1-1
abundance: many
v_gene: TRBV7-9
d_gene: -
CDR3aa: CASSFQRTEAFF
CDR3nt: TGTGCCAGCAGCTTTCAGAGGACTGAAGCTTTCTTT

j_gene: TRBJ1-5
abundance: -
v_gene: TRBV5-1
d_gene: TRBD1
CDR3aa: CASSMTGGNQPQHF
CDR3nt: TGCGCCAGTAGTATGACAGGGGGCAATCAGCCCCAGCATTTT

j_gene: TRBJ1-1
abundance: -
v_gene: TRBV27
d_gene: -
CDR3aa: CASSLRGVPAEAFF
CDR3nt: TGTGCCAGCAGTTTGAGGGGGGTCCCGGCTGAAGCTTTCTTT

j_gene: TRBJ1-1
abundance: -
v_gene: TRBV27
d_gene: -
CDR3aa: CASSLWAGATEAFF
CDR3nt: TGTGCCAGCAGTTTATGGGCGGGGGCCACTGAAGCTTTCTTT

j_gene: TRBJ1-1
abundance: -
v_gene: TRBV10-3
d_gene: -
CDR3aa: CAISESSQPQNTEAFF
CDR3nt: TGTGCCATCAGTGAGTCCTCACAGCCTCAAAACACTGAAGCTTTCTTT

j_gene: TRBJ2-1
abundance: -
v_gene: TRBV29-1
d_gene: -
CDR3aa: CSATALNEQFF
CDR3nt: TGCAGCGCGACAGCGCTCAATGAGCAGTTCTTC

j_gene: TRBJ2-1
abundance: -
v_gene: TRBV6-2/TRBV6-3
d_gene: TRBD2
CDR3aa: CASSWLAGTYNEQFF
CDR3nt: TGTGCCAGCAGTTGGCTAGCGGGAACCTACAATGAGCAGTTCTTC

j_gene: TRBJ1-1
abundance: -
v_gene: TRBV9
d_gene: -
CDR3aa: CASSPGYSAEAFF
CDR3nt: TGTGCCAGCAGCCCCGGGTATTCGGCTGAAGCTTTCTTT

j_gene: TRBJ2-1
abundance: -
v_gene: TRBV5-6
d_gene: TRBD2
CDR3aa: CASSLSSGRMIQFF
CDR3nt: TGTGCCAGCAGCTTGTCTAGCGGGAGAATGATCCAGTTCTTC

j_gene: TRBJ2-1
abundance: -
v_gene: TRBV7-3
d_gene: -
CDR3aa: CASSLSQGDNEQFF
CDR3nt: TGTGCCAGCAGCTTATCCCAGGGCGACAATGAGCAGTTCTTC

j_gene: TRBJ2-7
abundance: -
v_gene: TRBV4-1
d_gene: -
CDR3aa: CASSPGTQYEQYF
CDR3nt: TGCGCCAGCAGCCCCGGGACGCAGTACGAGCAGTACTTC

j_gene: TRBJ1-3
abundance: once
v_gene: TRBV5-1
d_gene: TRBD1
CDR3aa: CASSPGQASGNTIYF
CDR3nt: TGCGCCAGCAGCCCGGGACAGGCCTCTGGAAACACCATATATTTT

j_gene: TRBJ1-1
abundance: -
v_gene: TRBV20-1
d_gene: TRBD1
CDR3aa: CSASPGQVNTEAFF
CDR3nt: TGCAGTGCTAGCCCTGGACAGGTGAACACTGAAGCTTTCTTT

j_gene: TRBJ2-1
abundance: -
v_gene: TRBV7-3
d_gene: TRBD2
CDR3aa: CASSPLGGELNEQFF
CDR3nt: TGTGCCAGCAGCCCTCTTGGGGGGGAGCTAAATGAGCAGTTCTTC

j_gene: TRBJ2-1
abundance: -
v_gene: TRBV2
d_gene: -
CDR3aa: CAAEGISNNEQFF
CDR3nt: TGTGCCGCTGAGGGGATTTCGAACAATGAGCAGTTCTTC

j_gene: TRBJ2-7
abundance: -
v_gene: TRBV14
d_gene: -
CDR3aa: CASSQLTAANSYEQYF
CDR3nt: TGTGCCAGCAGCCAACTCACAGCGGCCAACTCCTACGAGCAGTACTTC

j_gene: TRBJ1-6
abundance: -
v_gene: TRBV11-2
d_gene: -
CDR3aa: CASSSLFGSPLHF
CDR3nt: TGTGCCAGCAGCTCCTTATTCGGCTCACCCCTCCACTTT

j_gene: TRBJ1-1
abundance: -
v_gene: TRBV28
d_gene: -
CDR3aa: CASVRRLDTEAFF
CDR3nt: TGTGCCAGCGTCCGGCGATTGGACACTGAAGCTTTCTTT

j_gene: TRBJ2-3
abundance: once
v_gene: TRBV7-9
d_gene: TRBD1
CDR3aa: CASSLPRAGGRSTDTQYF
CDR3nt: TGTGCCAGCAGCTTACCCCGGGCAGGGGGCCGCAGCACAGATACGCAGTATTTT

j_gene: TRBJ2-1
abundance: -
v_gene: TRBV27
d_gene: -
CDR3aa: CASSLLPASKAFGEQFF
CDR3nt: TGTGCCAGCAGTTTACTCCCCGCTAGCAAGGCTTTTGGTGAGCAGTTCTTC

j_gene: TRBJ2-3
abundance: -
v_gene: TRBV6-5
d_gene: -
CDR3aa: CASSLPPADTQYF
CDR3nt: TGTGCCAGCAGTCTCCCCCCAGCAGATACGCAGTATTTT

j_gene: TRBJ2-7
abundance: -
v_gene: TRBV27
d_gene: TRBD2
CDR3aa: CASSPLAGASEQYF
CDR3nt: TGTGCCAGCAGCCCACTAGCGGGAGCATCCGAGCAGTACTTC

j_gene: TRBJ1-5
abundance: -
v_gene: TRBV12-3/TRBV12-4
d_gene: -
CDR3aa: CASTKDGQNQPQHF
CDR3nt: TGTGCCAGCACCAAGGACGGGCAAAATCAGCCCCAGCATTTT

j_gene: TRBJ1-1
abundance: -
v_gene: TRBV28
d_gene: -
CDR3aa: CASSWTGEGLATEAFF
CDR3nt: TGTGCCAGCAGTTGGACGGGGGAAGGGTTGGCCACTGAAGCTTTCTTT

j_gene: TRBJ2-1
abundance: -
v_gene: TRBV11-1
d_gene: -
CDR3aa: CASSYEAGREQFF
CDR3nt: TGTGCCAGCAGCTACGAAGCAGGGCGTGAGCAGTTCTTC

j_gene: TRBJ2-7
abundance: -
v_gene: TRBV3-1
d_gene: -
CDR3aa: CASTFGGADEQYF
CDR3nt: TGTGCCAGTACCTTTGGGGGGGCGGATGAGCAGTACTTC

j_gene: TRBJ1-2
abundance: -
v_gene: TRBV30
d_gene: TRBD1
CDR3aa: CAWRDRGAYGYTF
CDR3nt: TGTGCCTGGAGGGACAGGGGTGCGTATGGCTACACCTTC

j_gene: TRBJ2-2
abundance: -
v_gene: TRBV29-1
d_gene: -
CDR3aa: CSVRLTGELFF
CDR3nt: TGCAGCGTTAGACTCACCGGGGAGCTGTTTTTT

j_gene: TRBJ2-1
abundance: -
v_gene: TRBV6-6
d_gene: -
CDR3aa: CASSHHIEQFF
CDR3nt: TGTGCCAGCAGCCACCATATAGAGCAGTTCTTC

j_gene: TRBJ2-7
abundance: -
v_gene: TRBV5-1
d_gene: -
CDR3aa: CASSLGPESFEQYF
CDR3nt: TGCGCCAGCAGCTTGGGACCGGAGTCGTTCGAGCAGTACTTC

j_gene: TRBJ2-5
abundance: -
v_gene: TRBV19
d_gene: TRBD2
CDR3aa: CASSGLAEQETQYF
CDR3nt: TGTGCCAGTAGTGGACTAGCGGAGCAAGAGACCCAGTACTTC

j_gene: TRBJ2-4
abundance: -
v_gene: TRBV29-1
d_gene: -
CDR3aa: CSVGGWMEAKNIQYF
CDR3nt: TGCAGCGTGGGGGGATGGATGGAAGCCAAAAACATTCAGTACTTC

j_gene: TRBJ2-1
abundance: -
v_gene: TRBV4-1
d_gene: TRBD2
CDR3aa: CASSQGGLAGAYNEQFF
CDR3nt: TGCGCCAGCAGCCAGGGAGGACTAGCGGGAGCCTACAATGAGCAGTTCTTC

j_gene: TRBJ2-1
abundance: -
v_gene: TRBV30
d_gene: TRBD2
CDR3aa: CAWSTQGLAGGGEQFF
CDR3nt: TGTGCCTGGAGTACCCAAGGACTAGCGGGAGGAGGTGAGCAGTTCTTC

j_gene: TRBJ2-1
abundance: -
v_gene: TRBV6-5
d_gene: -
CDR3aa: CASSYSSGATYNEQFF
CDR3nt: TGTGCCAGCAGTTACTCAAGTGGAGCTACCTACAATGAGCAGTTCTTC

j_gene: TRBJ1-2
abundance: -
v_gene: TRBV4-1
d_gene: -
CDR3aa: CASSLADGYTF
CDR3nt: TGCGCCAGCAGCCTGGCCGATGGCTACACCTTC

j_gene: TRBJ1-2
abundance: -
v_gene: TRBV29-1
d_gene: -
CDR3aa: CSSIGDVYGYTF
CDR3nt: TGCAGCTCGATAGGGGACGTCTATGGCTACACCTTC

j_gene: TRBJ1-2
abundance: -
v_gene: TRBV6-5
d_gene: -
CDR3aa: CASSYSMGRGANYGYTF
CDR3nt: TGTGCCAGCAGTTACTCGATGGGCCGGGGCGCTAACTATGGCTACACCTTC